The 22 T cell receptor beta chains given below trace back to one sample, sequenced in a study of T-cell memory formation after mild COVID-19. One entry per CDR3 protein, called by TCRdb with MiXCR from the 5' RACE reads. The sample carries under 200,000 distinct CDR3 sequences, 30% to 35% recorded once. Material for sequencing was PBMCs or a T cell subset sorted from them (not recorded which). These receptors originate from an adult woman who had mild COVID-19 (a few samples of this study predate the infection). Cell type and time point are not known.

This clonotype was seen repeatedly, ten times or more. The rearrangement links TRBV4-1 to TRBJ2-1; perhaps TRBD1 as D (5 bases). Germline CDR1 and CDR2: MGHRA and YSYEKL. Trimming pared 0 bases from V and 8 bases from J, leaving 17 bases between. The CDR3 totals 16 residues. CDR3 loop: CASSQDRASRWDEQFF. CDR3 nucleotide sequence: TGCGCCAGCAGCCAAGACAGGGCATCAAGGTGGGATGAGCAGTTCTTC.

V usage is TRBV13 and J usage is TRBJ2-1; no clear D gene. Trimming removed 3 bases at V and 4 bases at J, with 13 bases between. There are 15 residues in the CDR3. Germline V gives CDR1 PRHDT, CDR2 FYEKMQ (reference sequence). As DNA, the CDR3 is TGTGCCAGCAGCTTTCGGGCCGAAGATTACAATGAGCAGTTCTTC. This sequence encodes CASSFRAEDYNEQFF.

CDR3 region: CASSAGVSDQPQHF. In DNA, the CDR3 is TGTGCCAGCAGCGCAGGGGTGAGCGATCAGCCCCAGCATTTT. This sequence joins TRBV5-4 and TRBJ1-5, with a possible D match to TRBD1 (6 bases). CDR1 and CDR2 from the germline V gene are SGHNT and YYREEE (reference sequence). V lost 4 bases, J lost 5 bases, and 13 bases lay in between. CDR3 length equals 14 residues. Full variable domain (missing parts from reference TRBV5-4 and TRBJ1-5): ETGVTQSPTHLIKTRGQQVTLRCSSQSGHNTVSWYQQALGQGPQFIFQYYREEENGRGNFPPRFSGLQFPNYSSELNVNALELDDSALYLCASSAGVSDQPQHFGDGTRLSIL.

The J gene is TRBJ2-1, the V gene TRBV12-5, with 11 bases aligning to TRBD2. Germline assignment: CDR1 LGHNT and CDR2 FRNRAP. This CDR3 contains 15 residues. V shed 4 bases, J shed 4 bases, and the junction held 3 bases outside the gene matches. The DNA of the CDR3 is TGTGCTAGTGGTTCGACTAGCGGGGATTACAATGAGCAGTTCTTC. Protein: CASGSTSGDYNEQFF.

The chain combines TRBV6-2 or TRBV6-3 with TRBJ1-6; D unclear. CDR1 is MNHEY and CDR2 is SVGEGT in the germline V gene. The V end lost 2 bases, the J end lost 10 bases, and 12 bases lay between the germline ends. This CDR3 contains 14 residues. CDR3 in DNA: TGTGCCAGCAGTTACCCCCGGGCCACCTCACCCCTCCACTTT. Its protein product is CASSYPRATSPLHF.

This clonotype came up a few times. The CDR3 DNA reads as TGTGCCACCAGCAGAGATCACTCCGACGGGAGCCAGTACTTC. It yields the protein CATSRDHSDGSQYF. V usage is TRBV15 and J usage is TRBJ2-5; possible D gene TRBD2, 6 bases. With 0 bases removed from V and 10 bases from J, the gap between germline ends came to 15 bases. Germline lookup yields CDR1 LNHNV and CDR2 YYDKDF (reference sequence). The CDR3 covers 14 residues.

The CDR3 loop reads CASSPSSGAQETQYF. The DNA for the CDR3 is TGCGCCAGCAGCCCCTCTAGCGGGGCTCAAGAGACCCAGTACTTC. This chain uses TRBV5-1 with TRBJ2-5; 9 bases agree with TRBD2. The CDR3 covers 15 residues. Germline V gene data show CDR1 as SGHRS and CDR2 as YFSETQ. J was trimmed by 2 bases and V by 4 bases; bases with no gene match: 6.

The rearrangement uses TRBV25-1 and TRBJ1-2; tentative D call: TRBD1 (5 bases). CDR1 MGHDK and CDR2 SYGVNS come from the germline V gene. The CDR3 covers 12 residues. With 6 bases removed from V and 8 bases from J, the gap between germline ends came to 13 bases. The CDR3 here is CASSSQGEGYTF. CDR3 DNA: TGTGCCAGCAGCAGCCAGGGAGAGGGCTACACCTTC.

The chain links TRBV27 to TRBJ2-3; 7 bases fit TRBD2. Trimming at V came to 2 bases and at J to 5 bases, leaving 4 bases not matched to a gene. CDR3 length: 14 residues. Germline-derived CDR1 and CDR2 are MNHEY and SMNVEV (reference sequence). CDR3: CASSLAGVGDTQYF. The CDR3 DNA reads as TGTGCCAGCAGTTTAGCGGGAGTTGGAGATACGCAGTATTTT.

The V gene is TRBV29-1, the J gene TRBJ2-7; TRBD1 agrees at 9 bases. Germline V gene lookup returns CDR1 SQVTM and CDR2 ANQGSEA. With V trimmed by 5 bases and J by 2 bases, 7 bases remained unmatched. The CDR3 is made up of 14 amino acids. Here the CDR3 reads CSVRTGEATYEQYF. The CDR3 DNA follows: TGCAGCGTTCGGACAGGGGAGGCAACCTACGAGCAGTACTTC.

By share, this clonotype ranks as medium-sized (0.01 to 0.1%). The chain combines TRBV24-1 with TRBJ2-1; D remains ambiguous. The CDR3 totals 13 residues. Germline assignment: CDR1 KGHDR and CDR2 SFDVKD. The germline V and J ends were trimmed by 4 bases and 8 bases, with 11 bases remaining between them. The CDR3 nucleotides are TGTGCCACCAGTGAGGTGGCGTGGGATGAGCAGTTCTTC. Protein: CATSEVAWDEQFF.

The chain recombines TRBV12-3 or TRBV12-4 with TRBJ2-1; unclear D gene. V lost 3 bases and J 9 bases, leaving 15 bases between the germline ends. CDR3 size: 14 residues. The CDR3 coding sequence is TGTGCCAGCAGTTTGACCAAAGGCCTTGGTGAGCAGTTCTTC. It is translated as CASSLTKGLGEQFF.

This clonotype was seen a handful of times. Written as DNA, the CDR3 is TGTGCCAGCAGCTCGGGACGGCAAGAGACCCAGTACTTC. Translated: CASSSGRQETQYF. The rearrangement links TRBV7-3 to TRBJ2-5; perhaps D is TRBD1 or TRBD2 (5 bases each). The CDR3 is 13 residues long. The germline V and J ends were trimmed by 4 bases and 2 bases, with 8 bases remaining between them. Germline CDR1 SGHTA, CDR2 FQGTGA.

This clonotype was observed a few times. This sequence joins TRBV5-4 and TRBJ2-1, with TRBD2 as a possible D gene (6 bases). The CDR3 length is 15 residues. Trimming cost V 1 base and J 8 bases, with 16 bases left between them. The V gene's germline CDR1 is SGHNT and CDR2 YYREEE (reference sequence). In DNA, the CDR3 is TGTGCCAGCAGCTTGAACTCAGTGGGGGGTCATGAGCAGTTCTTC. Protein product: CASSLNSVGGHEQFF. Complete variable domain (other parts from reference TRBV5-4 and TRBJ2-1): ETGVTQSPTHLIKTRGQQVTLRCSSQSGHNTVSWYQQALGQGPQFIFQYYREEENGRGNFPPRFSGLQFPNYSSELNVNALELDDSALYLCASSLNSVGGHEQFFGPGTRLTVL.

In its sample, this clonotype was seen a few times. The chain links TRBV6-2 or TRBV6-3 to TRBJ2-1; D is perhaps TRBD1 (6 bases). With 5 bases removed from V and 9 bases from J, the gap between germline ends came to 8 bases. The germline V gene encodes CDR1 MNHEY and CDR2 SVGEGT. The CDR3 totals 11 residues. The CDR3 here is CASSNRVEQFF. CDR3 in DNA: TGTGCCAGCAGTAACAGGGTTGAGCAGTTCTTC.

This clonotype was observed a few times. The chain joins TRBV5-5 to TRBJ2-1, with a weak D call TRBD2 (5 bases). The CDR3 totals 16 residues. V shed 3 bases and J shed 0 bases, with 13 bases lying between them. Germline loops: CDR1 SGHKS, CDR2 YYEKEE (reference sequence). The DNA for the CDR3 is TGTGCCAGCAGCTATCCGCGTGGAGGCTCCTACAATGAGCAGTTCTTC. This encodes CASSYPRGGSYNEQFF.

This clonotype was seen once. CDR3 residues: CASSSTGTGRVFEAFF. DNA of the CDR3: TGTGCCAGCAGCTCAACCGGGACAGGGAGAGTATTTGAAGCTTTCTTT. The V and J genes are TRBV5-6 and TRBJ1-1; 9 bases match TRBD1. The junction had 13 bases not matched to a gene; V was cut back by 3 bases and J by 7 bases. CDR3 length equals 16 residues. Germline V lookup: CDR1 SGHDT, CDR2 YYEEEE.

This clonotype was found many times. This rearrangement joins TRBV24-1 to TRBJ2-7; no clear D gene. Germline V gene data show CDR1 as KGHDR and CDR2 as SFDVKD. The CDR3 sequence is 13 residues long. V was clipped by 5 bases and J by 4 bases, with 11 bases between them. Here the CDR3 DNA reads TGTGCCACCAGTGTTCCAGACCCTTACGAGCAGTACTTC. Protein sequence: CATSVPDPYEQYF.

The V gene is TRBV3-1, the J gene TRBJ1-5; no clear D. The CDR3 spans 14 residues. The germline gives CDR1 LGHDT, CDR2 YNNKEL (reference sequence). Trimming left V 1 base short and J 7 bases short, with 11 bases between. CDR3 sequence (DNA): TGTGCCAGCAGCCAAGGGGCAGGAGGACAGCCCCAGCATTTT. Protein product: CASSQGAGGQPQHF.

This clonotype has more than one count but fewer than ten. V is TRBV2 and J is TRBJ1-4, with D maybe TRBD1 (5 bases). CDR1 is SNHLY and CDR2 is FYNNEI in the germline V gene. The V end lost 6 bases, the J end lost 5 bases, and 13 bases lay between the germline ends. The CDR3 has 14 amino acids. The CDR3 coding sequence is TGTGCCAGCAGCCCGGGGGACGGGAATGAAAAACTGTTTTTT. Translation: CASSPGDGNEKLFF.

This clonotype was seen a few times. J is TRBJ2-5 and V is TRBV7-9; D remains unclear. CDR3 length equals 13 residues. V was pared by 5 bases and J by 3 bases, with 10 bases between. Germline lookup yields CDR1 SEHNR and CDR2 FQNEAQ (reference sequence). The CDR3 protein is CASSPGREETQYF. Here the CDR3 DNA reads TGTGCCAGCAGCCCAGGACGGGAAGAGACCCAGTACTTC.

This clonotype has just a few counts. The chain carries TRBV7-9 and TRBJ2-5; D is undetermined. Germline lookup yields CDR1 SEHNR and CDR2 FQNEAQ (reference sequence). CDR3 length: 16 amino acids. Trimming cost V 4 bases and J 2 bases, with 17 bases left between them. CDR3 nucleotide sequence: TGTGCCAGCAGCTCCTCCAAGGCAGTTATACAAGAGACCCAGTACTTC. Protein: CASSSSKAVIQETQYF.